This T cell receptor beta chain emerged from a study of blood T cell repertoires in COVID-19. The overall study: Some COVID-19 samples were acute and others convalescent; all came from the United States, Italy and Spain. T cells, B-cell-depleted T cells, or PBMCs provided the cDNA or gDNA that served as material.

Assay used: immunoSEQ multiplex PCR; TCRdb lists only in-frame clones, some missing. The table includes a few hundred thousand clones, roughly 85% detected once. The study recruited people aged about 18 to 89 years across 20 to 30 US areas. Assignment of participants to cohorts was predicated upon participant-reported clinical history. The origin of this receptor is a young man who had recovered from COVID-19. Sequenced input: PBMCs or T cells enriched from blood (not recorded which).

The CDR3 reads CASSVGQLNTEAFF. The DNA for the CDR3 is TGTGCCAGCAGCGTCGGACAATTGAACACTGAAGCTTTCTTT. The chain has TRBV5-5 and TRBJ1-1, with D perhaps matching TRBD1 (5 bases). V was trimmed by 4 bases and J by 0 bases, leaving 10 bases between them. Germline CDR1 SGHKS, CDR2 YYEKEE (reference sequence). The CDR3 totals 14 residues.